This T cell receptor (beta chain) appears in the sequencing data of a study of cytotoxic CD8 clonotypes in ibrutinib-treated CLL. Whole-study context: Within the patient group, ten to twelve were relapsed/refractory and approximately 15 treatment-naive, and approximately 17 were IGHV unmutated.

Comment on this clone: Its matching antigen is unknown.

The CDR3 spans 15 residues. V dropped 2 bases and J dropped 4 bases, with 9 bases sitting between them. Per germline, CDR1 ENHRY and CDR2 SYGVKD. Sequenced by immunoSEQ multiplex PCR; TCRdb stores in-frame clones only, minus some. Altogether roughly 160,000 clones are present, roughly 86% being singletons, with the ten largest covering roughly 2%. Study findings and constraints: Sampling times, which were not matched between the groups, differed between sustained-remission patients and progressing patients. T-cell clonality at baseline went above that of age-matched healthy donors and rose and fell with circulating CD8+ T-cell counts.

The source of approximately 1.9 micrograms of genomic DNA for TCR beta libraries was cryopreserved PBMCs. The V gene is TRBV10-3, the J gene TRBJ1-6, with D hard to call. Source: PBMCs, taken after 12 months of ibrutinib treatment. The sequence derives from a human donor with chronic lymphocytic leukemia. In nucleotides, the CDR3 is TGTGCCATCAGTGAGCCGGTAGAATATAATTCACCCCTCCACTTT. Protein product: CAISEPVEYNSPLHF.